This T cell receptor beta chain was sequenced for a study of human T cells and chemical hapten exposure. General study points: With regard to DPC sensitization, TCRs above 1 in 1000 frequency did not change.

For the library, individual cDNA molecules each received unique molecular identifiers. One entry per CDR3 protein results from TCRdb running MiXCR on the 5' RACE reads. The sample holds tens of thousands of distinct CDR3 sequences, more than 7.5% seen once. Unfractionated whole blood was the source of the extracted total RNA. Trimming stripped 5 bases from V and 0 bases from J, with 11 bases between. Germline values: CDR1 SEHNR, CDR2 FQNEAQ (reference sequence). The CDR3 spans 16 residues. This clonotype came up many times. What it binds is unknown. The V gene is TRBV7-9, the J gene TRBJ1-6, with D maybe TRBD1 (5 bases). The TCR originated in a male donor in good health. The CDR3 region is CASSVQAFSYNSPLHF. The CDR3 DNA is TGTGCCAGCAGCGTACAGGCGTTCTCCTATAATTCACCCCTCCACTTT.